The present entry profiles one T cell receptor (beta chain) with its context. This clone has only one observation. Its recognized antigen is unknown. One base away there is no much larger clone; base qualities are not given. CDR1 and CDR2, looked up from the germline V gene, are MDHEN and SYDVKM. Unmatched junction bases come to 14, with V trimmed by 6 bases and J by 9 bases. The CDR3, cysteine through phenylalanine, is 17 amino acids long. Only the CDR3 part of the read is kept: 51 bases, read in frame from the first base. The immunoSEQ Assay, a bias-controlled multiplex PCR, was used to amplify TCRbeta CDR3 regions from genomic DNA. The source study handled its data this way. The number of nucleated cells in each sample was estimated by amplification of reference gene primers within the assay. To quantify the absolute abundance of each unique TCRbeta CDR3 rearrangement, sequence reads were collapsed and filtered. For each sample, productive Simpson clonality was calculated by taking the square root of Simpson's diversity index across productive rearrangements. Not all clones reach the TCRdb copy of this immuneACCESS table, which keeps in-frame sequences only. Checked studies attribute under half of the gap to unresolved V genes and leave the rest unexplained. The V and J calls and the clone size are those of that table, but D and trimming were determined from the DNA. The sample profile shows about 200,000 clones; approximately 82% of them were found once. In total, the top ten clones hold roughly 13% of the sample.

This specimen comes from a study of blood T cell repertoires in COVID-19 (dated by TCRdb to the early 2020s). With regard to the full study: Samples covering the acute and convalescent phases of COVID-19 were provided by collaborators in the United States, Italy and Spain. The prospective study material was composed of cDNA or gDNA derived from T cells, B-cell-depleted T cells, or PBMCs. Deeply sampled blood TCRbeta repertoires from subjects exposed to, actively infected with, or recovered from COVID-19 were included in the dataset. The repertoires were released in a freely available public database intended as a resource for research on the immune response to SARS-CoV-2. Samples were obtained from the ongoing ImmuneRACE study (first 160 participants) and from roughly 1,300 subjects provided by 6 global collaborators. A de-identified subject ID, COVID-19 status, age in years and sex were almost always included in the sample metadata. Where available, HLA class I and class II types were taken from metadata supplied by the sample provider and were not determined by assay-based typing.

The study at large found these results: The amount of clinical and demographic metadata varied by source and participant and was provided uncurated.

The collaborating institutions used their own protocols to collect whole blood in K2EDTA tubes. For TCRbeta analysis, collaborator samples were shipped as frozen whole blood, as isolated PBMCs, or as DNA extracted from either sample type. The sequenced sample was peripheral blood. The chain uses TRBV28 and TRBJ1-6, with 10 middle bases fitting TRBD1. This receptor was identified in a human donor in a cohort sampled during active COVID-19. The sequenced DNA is TGTGCCAGCAGATCCGACAGGGGGCCCGACCGCATTTCACCCCTCCACTTT. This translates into CASRSDRGPDRISPLHF.